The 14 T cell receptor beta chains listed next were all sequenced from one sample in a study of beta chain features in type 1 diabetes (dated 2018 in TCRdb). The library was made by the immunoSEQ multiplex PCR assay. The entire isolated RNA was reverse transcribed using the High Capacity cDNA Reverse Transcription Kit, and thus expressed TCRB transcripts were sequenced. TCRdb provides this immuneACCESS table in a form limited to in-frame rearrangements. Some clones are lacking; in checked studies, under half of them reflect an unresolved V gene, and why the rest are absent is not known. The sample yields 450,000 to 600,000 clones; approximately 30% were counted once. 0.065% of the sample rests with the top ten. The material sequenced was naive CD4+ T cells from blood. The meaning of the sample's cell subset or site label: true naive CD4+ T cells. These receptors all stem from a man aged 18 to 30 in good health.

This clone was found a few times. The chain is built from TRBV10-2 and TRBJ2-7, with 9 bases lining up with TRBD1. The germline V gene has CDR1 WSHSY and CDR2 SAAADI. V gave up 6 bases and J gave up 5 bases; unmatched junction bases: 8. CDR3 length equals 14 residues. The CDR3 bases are TGCGCCAGCAGGGATGGGACAGGGTATAACGAGCAGTACTTC. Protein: CASRDGTGYNEQYF.

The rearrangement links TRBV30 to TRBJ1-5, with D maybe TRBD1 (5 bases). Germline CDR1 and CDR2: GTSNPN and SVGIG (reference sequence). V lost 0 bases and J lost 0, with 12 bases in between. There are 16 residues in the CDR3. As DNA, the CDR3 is TGTGCCTGGAGTGTACAGGACCGCTTTAGCAATCAGCCCCAGCATTTT. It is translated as CAWSVQDRFSNQPQHF. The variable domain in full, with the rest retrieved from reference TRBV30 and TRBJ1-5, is SQTIHQWPATLVQPVGSPLSLECTVEGTSNPNLYWYRQAAGRGLQLLFYSVGIGQISSEVPQNLSASRPQDRQFILSSKKLLLSDSGFYLCAWSVQDRFSNQPQHFGDGTRLSIL.

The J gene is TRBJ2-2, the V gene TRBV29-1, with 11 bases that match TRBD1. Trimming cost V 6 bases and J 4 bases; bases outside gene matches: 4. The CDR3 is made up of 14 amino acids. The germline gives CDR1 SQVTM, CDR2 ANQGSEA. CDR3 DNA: TGCAGCGTAAGGACAGGGGGCTCCACCGGGGAGCTGTTTTTT. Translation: CSVRTGGSTGELFF.

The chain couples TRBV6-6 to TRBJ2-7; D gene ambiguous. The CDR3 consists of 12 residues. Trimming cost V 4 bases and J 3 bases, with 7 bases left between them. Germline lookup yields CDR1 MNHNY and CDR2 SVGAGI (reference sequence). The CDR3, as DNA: TGTGCCAGCAGTTCCCGGTACTACGAGCAGTACTTC. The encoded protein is CASSSRYYEQYF.

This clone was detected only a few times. CDR3 in DNA: TGTGCCAGCAGCGCGGACAGGGACGAGCAGTACTTC. It encodes CASSADRDEQYF. V usage is TRBV2 and J usage is TRBJ2-7; 8 bases are a match to TRBD1. Germline V gives CDR1 SNHLY, CDR2 FYNNEI. Trimming at V came to 6 bases and at J to 5 bases, leaving 3 bases not matched to a gene. The CDR3 extends over 12 amino acids. Looking up the rest from reference TRBV2 and TRBJ2-7 gives the full variable domain: EPEVTQTPSHQVTQMGQEVILRCVPISNHLYFYWYRQILGQKVEFLVSFYNNEISEKSEIFDDQFSVERPDGSNFTLKIRSTKLEDSAMYFCASSADRDEQYFGPGTRLTVT.

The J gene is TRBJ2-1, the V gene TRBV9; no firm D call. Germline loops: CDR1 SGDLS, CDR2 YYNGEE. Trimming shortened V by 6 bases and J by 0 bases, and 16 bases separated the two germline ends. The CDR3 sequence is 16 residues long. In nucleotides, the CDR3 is TGTGCCAGCACCAGCGACCGGGCCAGCTCCTACAATGAGCAGTTCTTC. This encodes CASTSDRASSYNEQFF.

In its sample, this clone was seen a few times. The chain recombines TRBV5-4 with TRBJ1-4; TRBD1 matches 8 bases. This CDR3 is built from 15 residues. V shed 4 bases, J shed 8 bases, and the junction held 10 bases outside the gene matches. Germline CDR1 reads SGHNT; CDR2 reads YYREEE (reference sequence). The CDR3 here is CASSVGGQGEEKLFF. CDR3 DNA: TGTGCCAGCAGCGTTGGAGGACAGGGCGAGGAAAAACTGTTTTTT.

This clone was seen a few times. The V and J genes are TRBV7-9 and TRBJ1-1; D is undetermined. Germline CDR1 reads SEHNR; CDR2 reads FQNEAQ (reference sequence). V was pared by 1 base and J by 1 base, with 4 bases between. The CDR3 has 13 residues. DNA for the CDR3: TGTGCCAGCAGCTTAGAGACGAACACTGAAGCTTTCTTT. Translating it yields CASSLETNTEAFF.

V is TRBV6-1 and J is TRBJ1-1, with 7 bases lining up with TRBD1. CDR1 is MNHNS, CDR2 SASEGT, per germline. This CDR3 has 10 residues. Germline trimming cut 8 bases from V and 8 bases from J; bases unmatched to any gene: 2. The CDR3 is CASGQAEAFF. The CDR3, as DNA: TGTGCCAGCGGACAGGCCGAAGCTTTCTTT.

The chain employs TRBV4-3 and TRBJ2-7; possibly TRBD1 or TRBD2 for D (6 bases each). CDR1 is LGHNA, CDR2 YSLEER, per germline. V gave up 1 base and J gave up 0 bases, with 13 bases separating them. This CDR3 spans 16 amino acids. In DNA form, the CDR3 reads TGCGCCAGCAGCCAAGTTGGGGGGCTGAGCTCCTACGAGCAGTACTTC. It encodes CASSQVGGLSSYEQYF.

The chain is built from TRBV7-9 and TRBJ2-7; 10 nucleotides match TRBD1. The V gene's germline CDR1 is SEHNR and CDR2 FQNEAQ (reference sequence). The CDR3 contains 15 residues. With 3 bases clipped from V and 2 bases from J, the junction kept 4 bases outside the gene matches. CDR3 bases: TGTGCCAGCAGCTTCGGACAGGGGGTCACCTACGAGCAGTACTTC. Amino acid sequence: CASSFGQGVTYEQYF.

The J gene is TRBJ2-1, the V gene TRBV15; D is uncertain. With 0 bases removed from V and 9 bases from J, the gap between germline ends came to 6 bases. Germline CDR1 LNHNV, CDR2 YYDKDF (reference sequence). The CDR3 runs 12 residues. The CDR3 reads CATSRDDGEQFF. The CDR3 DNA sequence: TGTGCCACCAGCAGAGATGACGGTGAGCAGTTCTTC.

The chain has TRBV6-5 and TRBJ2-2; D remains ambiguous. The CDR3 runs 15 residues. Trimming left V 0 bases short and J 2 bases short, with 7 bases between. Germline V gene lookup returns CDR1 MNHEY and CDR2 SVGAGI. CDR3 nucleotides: TGTGCCAGCAGTTACTCGAATACCAACACCGGGGAGCTGTTTTTT. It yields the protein CASSYSNTNTGELFF.

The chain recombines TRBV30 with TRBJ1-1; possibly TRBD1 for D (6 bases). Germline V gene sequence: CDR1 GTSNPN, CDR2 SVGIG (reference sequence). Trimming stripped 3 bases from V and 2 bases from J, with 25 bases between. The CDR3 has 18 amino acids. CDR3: CAWRGGIGRLRGNTEAFF. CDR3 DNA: TGTGCCTGGAGAGGGGGGATTGGGAGATTAAGAGGTAACACTGAAGCTTTCTTT.